Shown below are 19 T cell receptor beta chains from a single sample sequenced in a study of T cells in Graves' hyperthyroidism and ophthalmopathy. What was amplified from RNA transcripts were TCR beta CDR3 regions. The HTBI primer set drove a first-round RT-PCR of the TCR CDR3. MiXCR, run by TCRdb on the multiplex PCR reads, gives a single entry per CDR3 protein. Of about 740,000 distinct CDR3 sequences in the sample, 11% to 15% were seen once. Sample: blood. The origin of the receptors is a young woman with Graves' hyperthyroidism.

This clonotype has a count of ten or more. J is TRBJ1-1 and V is TRBV28, with D unclear. Trimming took off 5 bases at V and 1 base at J, with 23 bases between the two ends. The CDR3 runs to 18 residues. Per the germline V gene, CDR1 is MDHEN and CDR2 is SYDVKM. This CDR3 is CASSQPVLSRASNTEAFF. DNA of the CDR3: TGTGCCAGCAGTCAGCCAGTTCTATCCCGGGCTTCGAACACTGAAGCTTTCTTT.

The chain recombines TRBV5-6 with TRBJ2-1; 10 bases align to TRBD2. The CDR3 length is 17 residues. The germline gives CDR1 SGHDT, CDR2 YYEEEE. V lost 4 bases, J lost 8 bases, and 15 bases stayed unmatched. In DNA, the CDR3 is TGTGCCAGCAGCCCAGGACTAGCGGTCGAAGAGGGTTATGAGCAGTTCTTC. It yields the protein CASSPGLAVEEGYEQFF.

This clonotype was observed many times. This chain links TRBV12-3 or TRBV12-4 with TRBJ2-1; TRBD1 agrees at 8 bases. The CDR3 totals 14 residues. Germline trimming cut 5 bases from V and 5 bases from J; bases unmatched to any gene: 5. CDR3 bases: TGTGCCAGCAGTGCACGGGACAGGAACAATGAGCAGTTCTTC. It translates to CASSARDRNNEQFF.

This clonotype was picked up many times. The rearrangement uses TRBV6-2 or TRBV6-3 and TRBJ1-1; 7 nucleotides align to TRBD1. Germline V CDR1 and CDR2: MNHEY, SVGEGT. The CDR3 has 14 amino acids. Trimming cost V 7 bases and J 1 base; bases outside gene matches: 6. The CDR3 region has the DNA TGTGCCAGCATTCCGACAGGGCGGAACACTGAAGCTTTCTTT. This gives the protein CASIPTGRNTEAFF.

This clonotype has at least ten counts. The chain employs TRBV27 and TRBJ2-1; weak D call: TRBD2 (8 bases). The CDR3 extends over 17 amino acids. Germline V lookup: CDR1 MNHEY, CDR2 SMNVEV (reference sequence). With 2 bases removed from V and 5 bases from J, the gap between germline ends came to 19 bases. This CDR3 is CASSLGTAGVGHNEQFF. In DNA, the CDR3 is TGTGCCAGCAGTTTAGGGACAGCGGGAGTTGGCCACAATGAGCAGTTCTTC.

V usage is TRBV20-1 and J usage is TRBJ2-1; D unclear. Germline assignment: CDR1 DFQATT and CDR2 SNEGSKA (reference sequence). Trimming removed 2 bases at V and 1 base at J, with 9 bases between. The CDR3 contains 14 residues. The CDR3 here is CSARSLMSYNEQFF. The CDR3 DNA reads as TGCAGTGCTAGATCTCTGATGTCCTACAATGAGCAGTTCTTC.

This clonotype was counted at least ten times. The gene calls are TRBV30 and TRBJ2-7; possible D gene TRBD1, 5 bases. CDR1 is GTSNPN and CDR2 is SVGIG in the germline V gene (reference sequence). The CDR3 contains 14 residues. V lost 2 bases to trimming and J lost 2 bases, with 13 bases between them. The CDR3 here is CAWSLQVGAYEQYF. CDR3 in DNA: TGTGCCTGGAGTCTCCAGGTAGGGGCCTACGAGCAGTACTTC.

This clonotype was seen at least ten times. This chain joins TRBV6-1 and TRBJ2-3; 14 bases align to TRBD2. This CDR3 spans 19 amino acids. The V gene end was trimmed by 5 bases and the J gene end by 4 bases; junction bases not matched to a gene: 14. Germline CDR1 and CDR2: MNHNS and SASEGT. Here the CDR3 DNA reads TGTGCCAGCAGTCCTCTACCGGGACTAGCGGGAGATTTTTCAGATACGCAGTATTTT. Translated: CASSPLPGLAGDFSDTQYF.

This clonotype was counted between two and nine times. The chain is built from TRBV14 and TRBJ2-1, with D possibly matching TRBD1 (6 bases). Germline CDR1 and CDR2: SGHDN and FVKESK. CDR3 size: 16 residues. Trimming took 1 base from V and 0 from J, leaving 10 bases between them. The CDR3: CASSQVRGSSYNEQFF. The CDR3, as DNA: TGTGCCAGCAGCCAAGTGAGGGGGAGCTCCTACAATGAGCAGTTCTTC.

The chain uses TRBV6-1 and TRBJ1-3; D gene unclear. The CDR3 loop spans 16 amino acids. From germline, CDR1 is MNHNS and CDR2 SASEGT. The ends were cut back, 6 bases at V and 0 bases at J, with 15 bases in the middle. In DNA form, the CDR3 reads TGTGCCAGCAGACTCGGAAGCCCCTACTCTGGAAACACCATATATTTT. Translated, it gives CASRLGSPYSGNTIYF.

This clonotype was recorded many times. The chain is built from TRBV30 and TRBJ1-1; no clear D gene. This CDR3 spans 13 amino acids. V was clipped by 4 bases and J by 0 bases, with 9 bases between them. Germline V CDR1 and CDR2: GTSNPN, SVGIG (reference sequence). In DNA, the CDR3 is TGTGCCTGGATGGCAGACATGAACACTGAAGCTTTCTTT. Its protein is CAWMADMNTEAFF.

In its sample, this clonotype was seen many times. This chain uses TRBV27 with TRBJ2-7; unclear D gene. The CDR3 runs to 13 residues. Germline assignment: CDR1 MNHEY and CDR2 SMNVEV (reference sequence). The ends were cut back, 5 bases at V and 3 bases at J, with 11 bases in the middle. This CDR3 reads CASSLGPHYEQYF. As DNA, the CDR3 is TGTGCCAGCAGTCTCGGACCACACTACGAGCAGTACTTC.

This clonotype was found many times. The V call is TRBV4-3, the J call TRBJ2-1, with D uncertain. Germline V gene sequence: CDR1 LGHNA, CDR2 YSLEER. The germline V and J ends were trimmed by 2 bases and 10 bases, with 18 bases remaining between them. This CDR3 is built from 15 residues. The CDR3 is CASSQWYQVVGEQFF. As DNA, the CDR3 is TGCGCCAGCAGCCAATGGTATCAGGTAGTGGGAGAGCAGTTCTTC.

This clonotype was counted only a few times. The gene calls are TRBV18 and TRBJ1-2; TRBD1 aligns across 9 bases. This CDR3 spans 18 amino acids. Germline CDR1 and CDR2: KGHSH and LQKENI. The junction had 12 bases not matched to a gene; V was cut back by 2 bases and J by 2 bases. The CDR3: CASSPSWDREGWNYGYTF. Written as DNA, the CDR3 is TGTGCCAGCTCACCAAGCTGGGACAGGGAAGGATGGAACTATGGCTACACCTTC.

The chain joins TRBV9 to TRBJ2-7; D gene unclear. Trimming pared 3 bases from V and 3 bases from J, leaving 13 bases between. The CDR3 sequence is 14 residues long. CDR1 and CDR2 from the germline V gene are SGDLS and YYNGEE. The CDR3 bases are TGTGCCAGCAGCGCAGCAGACGGAGACTACGAGCAGTACTTC. It encodes CASSAADGDYEQYF. Variable domain in full (rest from reference TRBV9 and TRBJ2-7): DSGVTQTPKHLITATGQRVTLRCSPRSGDLSVYWYQQSLDQGLQFLIQYYNGEERAKGNILERFSAQQFPDLHSELNLSSLELGDSALYFCASSAADGDYEQYFGPGTRLTVT.

This clonotype was seen more than once but under ten times. The chain is built from TRBV3-1 and TRBJ1-5, with D possibly matching TRBD1 (5 bases). This CDR3 region has 14 residues. The V end lost 3 bases, the J end lost 8 bases, and 14 bases lay between the germline ends. CDR1 is LGHDT, CDR2 YNNKEL, per germline (reference sequence). CDR3 DNA: TGTGCCAGCAGCCAGACCGGGGGGGTGGAGCCCCAGCATTTT. This sequence encodes CASSQTGGVEPQHF.

The chain joins TRBV12-3 or TRBV12-4 to TRBJ2-4; 8 bases line up with TRBD1. This CDR3 region has 14 residues. With 7 bases clipped from V and 8 bases from J, the junction kept 10 bases outside the gene matches. In DNA, the CDR3 is TGTGCCAGCAACTCCGCCGGGACAGGAGACATTCAGTACTTC. Translation: CASNSAGTGDIQYF.

This clonotype was counted at least ten times. This chain links TRBV20-1 with TRBJ2-1; 8 bases line up with TRBD2. Germline lookup yields CDR1 DFQATT and CDR2 SNEGSKA (reference sequence). This CDR3 contains 16 residues. V gave up 3 bases and J gave up 4 bases; unmatched junction bases: 11. The CDR3 is CSARGFGSGDYNEQFF. CDR3 DNA sequence: TGCAGTGCTAGGGGCTTTGGTAGCGGGGATTACAATGAGCAGTTCTTC.

This clonotype was recorded many times. V usage is TRBV18 and J usage is TRBJ1-1, with 8 bases matching TRBD1. The CDR3 consists of 15 residues. V trimming: 3 bases; J trimming: 5 bases; junction bases outside the gene matches: 8. Germline CDR1 and CDR2: KGHSH and LQKENI. CDR3 residues: CASSPKQGGRTEAFF. The CDR3 DNA follows: TGTGCCAGCTCACCGAAACAGGGGGGGAGGACTGAAGCTTTCTTT.